This T cell receptor (beta chain) comes out of a study of regulatory and conventional T cells in RAG deficiency. Overall study findings and caveats: Omenn patients showed >85% Treg-Tconv overlap and shorter CDR3 lengths. Compared with controls, unique Treg TCR beta sequences dropped about 100-fold in Omenn syndrome and CID/AS.

Clones were read by immunoSEQ multiplex PCR, and TCRdb kept only the in-frame ones, dropping some. The data show fewer than 30,000 clones, 90% to 95% seen once. CDR1 and CDR2 from the germline V gene are MNHEY and SMNVEV (reference sequence). With V trimmed by 4 bases and J by 7 bases, 19 bases remained unmatched. This CDR3 is 17 amino acids long. Remarks on this clone: The antigen is unknown.

Genomic DNA came from blood conventional CD4+ T cells gated CD25-low CD127-high. This same sample was also taken into another study, of regulatory T cells. Turning to that study: The PCR used 52 TRBV and 13 TRBJ primers. Regulatory T cells showed the strongest V-J pair restriction and V/J gene skewing among patient repertoires.

Sequenced material: CD25- CD4+ T cells sorted from blood. This clonotype originated in a human donor in good health. The chain links TRBV27 to TRBJ2-7; 7 bases fit TRBD2. The CDR3 DNA is TGTGCCAGCAGTTCCTCTGGACTAGTCTGGGTGTTGGGGGAGCAGTACTTC. It encodes CASSSSGLVWVLGEQYF.